These 13 T cell receptor beta chains came from one sample sequenced in a study of prognosis after radiotherapy for stage I lung cancer. From genomic DNA, two-round multiplex PCR was used to amplify TCR beta CDR3. Each TRBV and TRBJ gene had its own primer in the first PCR round. Each CDR3 protein gets one entry after TCRdb re-called the multiplex PCR reads with MiXCR. The sample lists about 35,000 distinct CDR3 sequences, about 32% occurring once. Here the sequenced sample was PBMCs, taken before or after stereotactic body radiation therapy (not recorded which). The receptors originated from a donor of 50 years or more with non-small cell lung cancer.

There are many counts of this clonotype. V usage is TRBV5-1 and J usage is TRBJ2-3; D might be TRBD2 (7 bases). Germline V gene data show CDR1 as SGHRS and CDR2 as YFSETQ. The CDR3 totals 15 residues. Trimming left V 3 bases short and J 0 bases short, with 11 bases between. The CDR3 protein is CASSSGGRSTDTQYF. Here the CDR3 DNA reads TGCGCCAGCAGCTCGGGGGGCCGGAGCACAGATACGCAGTATTTT.

Points on this clonotype: A single base is all that separates this from a far larger clone, so a read error is likely. The chain couples TRBV6-4 to TRBJ2-1; 10 nucleotides align to TRBD2. The germline V gene encodes CDR1 MRHNA and CDR2 SNTAGT. V gave up 6 bases and J gave up 1 base; unmatched junction bases: 0. The CDR3 has 14 residues. CDR3 DNA sequence: TGTGCCAGCAGGACTAGCGGGTCCTACAATGAGCAGTTCTTC. Translating it yields CASRTSGSYNEQFF.

This clonotype was seen repeatedly, ten times or more. This sequence joins TRBV20-1 and TRBJ2-5, with a possible D match to TRBD2 (6 bases). The ends were cut back, 7 bases at V and 1 base at J, with 13 bases in the middle. CDR1 DFQATT and CDR2 SNEGSKA come from the germline V gene (reference sequence). The CDR3 consists of 13 residues. CDR3 residues: CSEAGRAQETQYF. CDR3 coding DNA: TGCAGTGAGGCGGGACGGGCCCAAGAGACCCAGTACTTC.

In this sample, this clonotype turned up once. The likely explanation is a read error, given a far larger clone one base away. The chain recombines TRBV6-5 with TRBJ1-4; no reliable D call. Germline loops: CDR1 MNHEY, CDR2 SVGAGI. The CDR3 totals 12 residues. The CDR3 loop is CARSSPNEKLFF. The CDR3, as DNA: TGTGCCAGAAGTTCCCCCAATGAAAAACTGTTTTTT.

This clonotype came up many times. The chain is built from TRBV9 and TRBJ1-2; no clear D gene. This CDR3 has 15 residues. CDR1 and CDR2 from the germline V gene are SGDLS and YYNGEE. Trimming pared 4 bases from V and 3 bases from J, leaving 16 bases between. The CDR3 here is CASSPDDGGHYGYTF. CDR3 in DNA: TGTGCCAGCAGCCCAGACGATGGCGGCCACTATGGCTACACCTTC.

This clonotype has a count of ten or more. This sequence joins TRBV20-1 and TRBJ1-1, with TRBD1 identical over 7 bases. The CDR3 is made up of 13 amino acids. Germline-derived CDR1 and CDR2 are DFQATT and SNEGSKA (reference sequence). Trimming cost V 6 bases and J 2 bases; bases outside gene matches: 6. The CDR3 here is CSARQGPNTEAFF. The CDR3 bases are TGCAGTGCCAGACAGGGCCCAAACACTGAAGCTTTCTTT.

The chain combines TRBV7-2 with TRBJ2-1; 10 bases line up with TRBD2. In germline, CDR1 is SGHTA, CDR2 FQGNSA. The V and J ends lost 0 bases and 14 bases, in that order; junction bases with no gene match: 4. The CDR3 contains 13 residues. The CDR3 reads CASSLAGSGGEFF. DNA of the CDR3: TGTGCCAGCAGCTTAGCGGGCAGCGGGGGGGAGTTCTTC.

In regard to this clonotype: A read error may explain this, as a much larger clone is one base away. The chain is built from TRBV10-3 and TRBJ2-3; a weak D match, TRBD1 (5 bases). This CDR3 has 14 residues. Trimming took 6 bases from V and 5 from J, leaving 15 bases between them. Germline V gene sequence: CDR1 ENHRY, CDR2 SYGVKD. This chain's CDR3 is CAIRRGSVGDTQYF. CDR3 coding DNA: TGTGCCATCAGAAGGGGCTCCGTCGGAGATACGCAGTATTTT.

On this clonotype: A much bigger clone sits one base away, suggesting this may be a read error. The genes are TRBV6-1 and TRBJ2-4, with TRBD1 as a possible D gene (6 bases). Germline V gene lookup returns CDR1 MNHNS and CDR2 SASEGT. The CDR3 covers 14 residues. The CDR3 nucleotides read TGTGACAGCAGCCAAAACAGGGTTGCGAACATTCAGTACTTC. It translates to CDSSQNRVANIQYF.

This clonotype appeared many times. The chain carries TRBV7-2 and TRBJ1-1, with TRBD1 identical over 7 bases. The CDR3 is made up of 17 amino acids. Germline V gene data show CDR1 as SGHTA and CDR2 as FQGNSA. The ends lost 5 bases at V and 0 bases at J; junction bases unmatched: 12. For the CDR3, the DNA is TGTGCCAGCAGCCCCCTTTCGGGACAGAGCATGAACACTGAAGCTTTCTTT. Encoded protein: CASSPLSGQSMNTEAFF.

This chain joins TRBV19 and TRBJ1-5, with D tentatively TRBD1 (6 bases). The CDR3 contains 15 residues. Trimming shortened V by 6 bases and J by 3 bases, and 15 bases separated the two germline ends. Germline assignment: CDR1 LNHDA and CDR2 SQIVND (reference sequence). In nucleotides, the CDR3 is TGTGCCAGTAGAAGCACTAAGGGGGTCAATCAGCCCCAGCATTTT. Residues: CASRSTKGVNQPQHF. Based on the CDR3 plus reference TRBV19 and TRBJ1-5, the full variable domain is DGGITQSPKYLFRKEGQNVTLSCEQNLNHDAMYWYRQDPGQGLRLIYYSQIVNDFQKGDIAEGYSVSREKKESFPLTVTSAQKNPTAFYLCASRSTKGVNQPQHFGDGTRLSIL.

In its sample, this clonotype was seen many times. The V gene is TRBV18, the J gene TRBJ1-2, with unresolved D. Per germline, CDR1 KGHSH and CDR2 LQKENI. V was cut by 2 bases and J by 1 base, with 5 bases left in between. The CDR3 runs to 13 residues. Written as DNA, the CDR3 is TGTGCCAGCTCACCAGACGGTAACTATGGCTACACCTTC. This encodes CASSPDGNYGYTF. The whole variable domain, filled in from reference TRBV18 and TRBJ1-2, reads NAGVMQNPRHLVRRRGQEARLRCSPMKGHSHVYWYRQLPEEGLKFMVYLQKENIIDESGMPKERFSAEFPKEGPSILRIQQVVRGDSAAYFCASSPDGNYGYTFGSGTRLTVV.

This clonotype was observed many times. V and J are TRBV6-1 and TRBJ2-7; D call uncertain. The CDR3 loop spans 13 amino acids. Trimming left V 7 bases short and J 7 bases short, with 17 bases between. Germline CDR1 reads MNHNS; CDR2 reads SASEGT. This CDR3 is CASTRALTQEQYF. As DNA, the CDR3 is TGTGCCAGCACCCGGGCGTTGACGCAGGAGCAGTACTTC.